The 21 T cell receptor beta chains given below trace back to one sample, sequenced in a study of T cells in Graves' hyperthyroidism and ophthalmopathy. TCR beta CDR3 regions were amplified from RNA. Primed by the HTBI set, a first-round RT-PCR was run on the TCR CDR3. Using its own MiXCR run on the multiplex PCR reads, TCRdb lists one record per CDR3 protein. Found here are approximately 700,000 distinct CDR3 sequences, 40% to 55% of them singletons; the top ten hold about 7.2%. The sample taken for sequencing was peripheral blood or thyroid tissue (not recorded which). All receptors derive from an adult man with Graves' disease, either hyperthyroidism or ophthalmopathy (not recorded which).

This clonotype was seen a handful of times. The V call is TRBV5-6, the J call TRBJ2-5; D remains ambiguous. The CDR3 is made up of 13 amino acids. CDR1 SGHDT and CDR2 YYEEEE come from the germline V gene. V dropped 0 bases and J dropped 3 bases, with 6 bases sitting between them. The CDR3 here is CASSLGLKETQYF. The CDR3, as DNA: TGTGCCAGCAGCTTGGGCCTAAAAGAGACCCAGTACTTC.

The sample holds a few counts of this clonotype. The chain joins TRBV7-2 to TRBJ1-3; no clear D gene. CDR3 length: 14 amino acids. With 7 bases removed from V and 0 bases from J, the gap between germline ends came to 10 bases. The germline V gene encodes CDR1 SGHTA and CDR2 FQGNSA. The DNA for the CDR3 is TGTGCCAGCAAAGTCTTGGGCTCTGGAAACACCATATATTTT. Translation: CASKVLGSGNTIYF.

The chain combines TRBV5-4 with TRBJ1-1; D call uncertain. Germline lookup yields CDR1 SGHNT and CDR2 YYREEE (reference sequence). The CDR3 extends over 16 amino acids. The V gene lost 0 bases and the J gene lost 0 bases, with 12 bases spanning the gap. The CDR3 is CASSLGALIMNTEAFF. The CDR3 DNA reads as TGTGCCAGCAGCTTGGGGGCCCTAATAATGAACACTGAAGCTTTCTTT.

The chain links TRBV7-9 to TRBJ1-6; 8 nucleotides agree with TRBD1. The CDR3 length is 16 residues. Unmatched junction bases numbered 13, after V lost 5 bases and J lost 10 bases. Germline-derived CDR1 and CDR2 are SEHNR and FQNEAQ (reference sequence). CDR3 in amino acids: CASSHIGQGAGSPLHF. In DNA form, the CDR3 reads TGTGCCAGCAGCCACATAGGGCAGGGGGCTGGATCACCCCTCCACTTT.

This clonotype has more than one count but fewer than ten. The chain links TRBV7-9 to TRBJ1-4; no firm D call. CDR1 SEHNR and CDR2 FQNEAQ come from the germline V gene (reference sequence). The CDR3 contains 14 residues. With 1 base removed from V and 8 bases from J, the gap between germline ends came to 11 bases. The CDR3 nucleotides are TGTGCCAGCAGCTTAGGGTGGGAGTCGGAAAAACTGTTTTTT. Its protein product is CASSLGWESEKLFF.

This rearrangement joins TRBV7-2 to TRBJ1-5; D is uncertain. V dropped 3 bases and J dropped 0 bases, with 6 bases sitting between them. CDR3 length: 14 residues. The germline CDR1 and CDR2 sequences are SGHTA and FQGNSA. The chain's CDR3 is CASSFGLSNQPQHF. Here the CDR3 DNA reads TGTGCCAGCAGCTTCGGGCTTAGCAATCAGCCCCAGCATTTT.

This chain connects TRBV7-2 to TRBJ1-2, with 9 nucleotides matching TRBD1. The CDR3 runs to 15 residues. V lost 5 bases, J lost 2 bases, and 6 bases stayed unmatched. CDR1 is SGHTA, CDR2 FQGNSA, per germline. The CDR3 loop reads CASSQGDRANYGYTF. In DNA form, the CDR3 reads TGTGCCAGCAGCCAGGGGGACAGGGCCAACTATGGCTACACCTTC.

This clonotype has ten or more counts. This chain joins TRBV7-9 and TRBJ2-5, with no clear D. CDR1 SEHNR and CDR2 FQNEAQ come from the germline V gene (reference sequence). This CDR3 is built from 14 residues. V was pared by 0 bases and J by 4 bases, with 9 bases between. Written as DNA, the CDR3 is TGTGCCAGCAGCTTAGCGCTTGGTGGAGAGACCCAGTACTTC. It translates to CASSLALGGETQYF.

The chain couples TRBV9 to TRBJ2-5; either TRBD1 or TRBD2 may fit D (5 bases each). Germline-derived CDR1 and CDR2 are SGDLS and YYNGEE. The CDR3 is 15 amino acids. The germline V and J ends were trimmed by 0 bases and 6 bases, with 15 bases remaining between them. The CDR3 here is CASSVALRGRQTQYF. DNA of the CDR3: TGTGCCAGCAGCGTAGCTTTGAGGGGCCGGCAGACCCAGTACTTC.

With regard to this clonotype: Just one base apart from a much larger clone, this may be a read error. This sequence joins TRBV5-1 and TRBJ1-3; D gene ambiguous. This CDR3 comprises 15 residues. Looked up from germline, CDR1 is SGHRS and CDR2 is YFSETQ. V was trimmed by 0 bases and J by 2 bases, leaving 9 bases between them. The CDR3 spells CASSLEAVPGNTIYF. Here the CDR3 DNA reads TGCGCCAGCAGCTTGGAGGCAGTCCCTGGAAACACCATATATTTT.

Regarding this clonotype: Germline and junction disagree at one end, which may indicate a read error. This sequence joins TRBV29-1 and TRBJ1-1, with D tentatively TRBD1 (5 bases). The CDR3 extends over 13 amino acids. Germline V gene sequence: CDR1 SQVTM, CDR2 ANQGSEA. CDR3 DNA sequence: TGTGCCTGGAGTGGACAATATGGAACTGAAGCTTTCTTT. Translating gives CAWSGQYGTEAFF.

This sequence joins TRBV24-1 and TRBJ1-6, with D possibly being TRBD1 (6 bases). This CDR3 is built from 15 residues. The V end lost 5 bases, the J end lost 7 bases, and 14 bases lay between the germline ends. In germline, CDR1 is KGHDR, CDR2 SFDVKD. The CDR3 coding sequence is TGTGCCACCAGTGGAACGACAGGAAGAAATTCACCCCTCCACTTT. Translation gives CATSGTTGRNSPLHF.

On this clonotype itself: A much bigger clone sits one base away, suggesting this may be a read error. No conserved phenylalanine or tryptophan is present at the end of the CDR3, so a read error is the likely explanation. The CDR3: CASSAGGGVSPLHL. Written as DNA, the CDR3 is TGTGCCAGCAGCGCCGGAGGGGGAGTTTCACCCCTCCACCTT. This chain connects TRBV7-9 to TRBJ1-6, with TRBD1 as a possible D gene (6 bases). The CDR3 runs 14 residues. Between the trimmed V and J ends, which lost 5 bases and 9 bases, there was a span of 14 bases. The germline gives CDR1 SEHNR, CDR2 FQNEAQ (reference sequence).

The table lists this clonotype with a few counts. This chain connects TRBV24-1 to TRBJ2-2; 12 nucleotides agree with TRBD2. Per germline, CDR1 KGHDR and CDR2 SFDVKD. The CDR3 has 17 amino acids. With V trimmed by 3 bases and J by 1 base, 2 bases remained unmatched. In nucleotides, the CDR3 is TGTGCCACCAGTGATCAGGGACTAGCGGGGAACACCGGGGAGCTGTTTTTT. As protein: CATSDQGLAGNTGELFF.

This clonotype was seen more than once but under ten times. This chain's CDR3 is CSAGPGQNYEQYF. The CDR3 nucleotides are TGCAGTGCTGGACCGGGACAGAACTACGAGCAGTACTTC. This rearrangement joins TRBV20-1 to TRBJ2-7, with 7 nucleotides matching TRBD1. CDR1 is DFQATT, CDR2 SNEGSKA, per germline (reference sequence). The ends lost 5 bases at V and 3 bases at J; junction bases unmatched: 7. This CDR3 has 13 residues.

This clonotype was counted between two and nine times. The J gene is TRBJ1-1, the V gene TRBV11-2, with TRBD1 as a possible D gene (6 bases). Germline CDR1 SGHAT, CDR2 FQNNGV. Trimming pared 3 bases from V and 1 base from J, leaving 12 bases between. The CDR3 loop spans 15 amino acids. In DNA form, the CDR3 reads TGTGCCAGCAGCTTGGGGGCTACGGCGAACACTGAAGCTTTCTTT. Translating gives CASSLGATANTEAFF.

V is TRBV25-1 and J is TRBJ1-4; D is unresolved. The germline CDR1 and CDR2 sequences are MGHDK and SYGVNS. This CDR3 is built from 18 residues. The germline V and J ends were trimmed by 6 bases and 2 bases, with 22 bases remaining between them. In nucleotides, the CDR3 is TGTGCCAGCAGCCAAGATACGTGGCAGTTCGGCACTAATGAAAAACTGTTTTTT. Its translation: CASSQDTWQFGTNEKLFF. Using reference TRBV25-1 and TRBJ1-4 for the parts outside the CDR3, the full variable domain is EADIYQTPRYLVIGTGKKITLECSQTMGHDKMYWYQQDPGMELHLIHYSYGVNSTEKGDLSSESTVSRIRTEHFPLTLESARPSHTSQYLCASSQDTWQFGTNEKLFFGSGTQLSVL.

This clonotype showed up many times. V gene TRBV7-9 combines with J gene TRBJ1-4; D unclear. Trimming left V 5 bases short and J 0 bases short, with 4 bases between. This CDR3 spans 13 amino acids. From germline, CDR1 is SEHNR and CDR2 FQNEAQ (reference sequence). The CDR3 region has the DNA TGTGCCAGCAGCGGAACAACTAATGAAAAACTGTTTTTT. Its protein product is CASSGTTNEKLFF.

The table lists this clonotype with many counts. This chain connects TRBV7-9 to TRBJ1-1; D gene uncertain. In germline, CDR1 is SEHNR, CDR2 FQNEAQ (reference sequence). V was trimmed by 8 bases and J by 3 bases, leaving 10 bases between them. CDR3 length: 12 residues. In DNA, the CDR3 is TGTGCCAGCGACGCCGGCTACACTGAAGCTTTCTTT. Its protein is CASDAGYTEAFF.

This clonotype was seen many times. The V and J genes are TRBV7-2 and TRBJ1-1, with D uncertain. The germline V and J ends were trimmed by 5 bases and 5 bases, with 12 bases remaining between them. There are 13 residues in the CDR3. The germline V gene encodes CDR1 SGHTA and CDR2 FQGNSA. CDR3 loop: CASSRTVRTEAFF. DNA for the CDR3: TGTGCCAGCAGCCGGACGGTTCGTACTGAAGCTTTCTTT.

The rearrangement uses TRBV7-9 and TRBJ1-1, with TRBD1 as a possible D gene (6 bases). Trimming cost V 7 bases and J 0 bases, with 9 bases left between them. CDR3 size: 13 residues. The V gene's germline CDR1 is SEHNR and CDR2 FQNEAQ (reference sequence). Here the CDR3 reads CASKGHMNTEAFF. As DNA, the CDR3 is TGTGCCAGCAAGGGACATATGAACACTGAAGCTTTCTTT.